Given below is one TCR beta chain in context. Under the authors' procedure: It was from reference gene primer amplification that nucleated cell counts were estimated. TCRdb's copy holds only in-frame clones and misses some; the assay was immunoSEQ multiplex PCR. That table supplies the V and J calls and clone size; D and trimming were determined from the DNA. The sample includes around 200,000 clones, over 80% of them seen just once. The CDR3 has 16 residues. V lost 4 bases to trimming and J lost 6 bases; unmatched junction nucleotides: 6. CDR1 LGHDT and CDR2 YNNKEL come from the germline V gene (reference sequence). Patients at the Seattle site were enrolled during active infection and followed longitudinally. The sample is drawn from a study of blood T cell repertoires in COVID-19. Overall study: Some COVID-19 samples were acute and others convalescent; all came from the United States, Italy and Spain. T cells, B-cell-depleted T cells, or PBMCs supplied cDNA or gDNA.

The sequenced sample consisted of peripheral blood. The sequence was collected from a woman in her 30s with COVID-19, enrolled during active disease. The chain couples TRBV3-1 (or the pseudogene TRBV3-2) to TRBJ2-2; 12 nucleotides line up with TRBD1. For the CDR3, the DNA is TGTGCCAGCAGCCTTGGGACAGGGGGCGCCGCCGGGGAGCTGTTTTTT. It specifies CASSLGTGGAAGELFF.